The clone carrying this TCR beta chain was seen only once. This table comes from immunoSEQ multiplex PCR, and its TCRdb copy is limited to in-frame clones, with some not included. The table records 60,000 or so clones, 94% of them present only once. These data originate in a study of OX40 agonist ivuxolimab in advanced cancers. CDR3 length equals 15 residues. Germline V gene lookup returns CDR1 SGHNT and CDR2 YYREEE (reference sequence). V dropped 0 bases and J dropped 8; count of bases not matched to a gene: 7. This clonotype was obtained from an adult with an advanced solid tumor such as melanoma, head and neck, liver or kidney cancer. Here the sequenced sample was CD4+ or CD8+ T cells sorted from blood, taken in a trial of the OX40 agonist ivuxolimab. The chain has TRBV5-4 and TRBJ2-1; 8 positions match TRBD2. The CDR3 protein is CASSLGTSPWDEQFF. The CDR3 region has the DNA TGTGCCAGCAGCTTGGGGACTAGCCCCTGGGATGAGCAGTTCTTC.